These 14 T cell receptor beta chains were sequenced from one sample in a study of blood T cell repertoires in COVID-19. Clones were read by immunoSEQ multiplex PCR, and TCRdb kept only the in-frame ones, dropping some. The sample includes roughly 91,000 clones, about 80% of them seen just once. Sequencing input: peripheral blood. The origin of the receptors is a man in his 70s with acute or convalescent COVID-19.

V is TRBV7-3 and J is TRBJ1-1, with 10 bases fitting TRBD1. The CDR3 has 15 residues. Germline CDR1 SGHTA, CDR2 FQGTGA. The V gene end was trimmed by 5 bases and the J gene end by 3 bases; junction bases not matched to a gene: 6. The CDR3 DNA reads as TGTGCCAGCAGCACGCAGACAGGGGGCGACACTGAAGCTTTCTTT. Translation gives CASSTQTGGDTEAFF.

The V and J genes are TRBV10-3 and TRBJ2-2, with 10 bases that match TRBD1. With V trimmed by 6 bases and J by 0 bases, 7 bases remained unmatched. The germline CDR1 and CDR2 sequences are ENHRY and SYGVKD. The length of the CDR3 is 17 residues. The CDR3 is CAIRRDRGPTNTGELFF. The CDR3 DNA reads as TGTGCCATCAGAAGAGACAGGGGGCCTACGAACACCGGGGAGCTGTTTTTT.

The chain combines TRBV3-1 (or the pseudogene TRBV3-2) with TRBJ2-5; 10 bases align to TRBD1. The CDR3 is 18 residues long. From germline, CDR1 is LGHDT and CDR2 YNNKEL (reference sequence). The junction had 14 bases not matched to a gene; V was cut back by 3 bases and J by 4 bases. Here the CDR3 DNA reads TGTGCCAGCAGCCATCAACCCCGCGACAGGGGGCGATCAGAGACCCAGTACTTC. Amino acids: CASSHQPRDRGRSETQYF.

This chain uses TRBV12-3 or TRBV12-4 with TRBJ1-3; D is perhaps TRBD1 (6 bases). This CDR3 is built from 13 residues. V lost 8 bases to trimming and J lost 4 bases, with 12 bases between them. The CDR3 loop reads CASGGTGGNTIYF. The CDR3 nucleotides read TGTGCCAGCGGAGGAACAGGGGGAAACACCATATATTTT.

The chain recombines TRBV30 with TRBJ1-4; D remains ambiguous. The CDR3 loop spans 14 amino acids. Germline-derived CDR1 and CDR2 are GTSNPN and SVGIG (reference sequence). V was clipped by 3 bases and J by 6 bases, with 14 bases between them. In nucleotides, the CDR3 is TGTGCCTGGAGCGAGGGTTCATGGGATGAAAAACTGTTTTTT. Translated, it gives CAWSEGSWDEKLFF.

This chain links TRBV14 with TRBJ1-6; 10 nucleotides line up with TRBD1. The CDR3 contains 17 residues. The junction had 7 bases not matched to a gene; V was cut back by 1 base and J by 7 bases. Germline CDR1 reads SGHDN; CDR2 reads FVKESK. The CDR3 DNA reads as TGTGCCAGCAGCCAAGGCCTCTTGGGACAGGGGAATTCACCCCTCCACTTT. Translating it yields CASSQGLLGQGNSPLHF.

The V call is TRBV5-4, the J call TRBJ2-3; 10 bases are shared with TRBD1. J was trimmed by 1 base and V by 4 bases; bases with no gene match: 6. The CDR3 length is 16 residues. Germline values: CDR1 SGHNT, CDR2 YYREEE (reference sequence). CDR3 sequence reads: CASSPTGGAGTDTQYF. In DNA, the CDR3 is TGTGCCAGCAGCCCGACAGGGGGCGCAGGCACAGATACGCAGTATTTT. Complete variable domain (other parts from reference TRBV5-4 and TRBJ2-3): ETGVTQSPTHLIKTRGQQVTLRCSSQSGHNTVSWYQQALGQGPQFIFQYYREEENGRGNFPPRFSGLQFPNYSSELNVNALELDDSALYLCASSPTGGAGTDTQYFGPGTRLTVL.

V gene TRBV7-6 combines with J gene TRBJ1-1, with D unresolved. This CDR3 comprises 14 residues. Trimming removed 4 bases at V and 2 bases at J, with 11 bases between. CDR1 is SGHVS, CDR2 FNYEAQ, per germline. Here the CDR3 DNA reads TGTGCCAGCAGCTCACAGACGATTAACACTGAAGCTTTCTTT. This gives the protein CASSSQTINTEAFF.

This clone was seen just once. The CDR3 protein is CASTRDRNEKLFF. The DNA of the CDR3 is TGTGCCAGTACCCGGGACAGAAATGAAAAACTGTTTTTT. The J gene is TRBJ1-4, the V gene TRBV2; 7 nucleotides agree with TRBD1. The ends lost 9 bases at V and 5 bases at J; junction bases unmatched: 6. Germline V gene data show CDR1 as SNHLY and CDR2 as FYNNEI. This CDR3 is 13 amino acids long.

This clone was picked up one time. The chain combines TRBV6-4 with TRBJ2-1; a possible D gene is TRBD2 (6 bases). V lost 5 bases to trimming and J lost 1 base, with 15 bases between them. Per the germline V gene, CDR1 is MRHNA and CDR2 is SNTAGT. This CDR3 comprises 16 residues. The CDR3 nucleotides read TGTGCCAGCAGTCGACTTGAGGGACTGTCCTACAATGAGCAGTTCTTC. Translating gives CASSRLEGLSYNEQFF.

This clone occurred a few times. The chain has TRBV4-1 and TRBJ1-1; D is uncertain. This CDR3 region has 14 residues. Germline V gives CDR1 MGHRA, CDR2 YSYEKL. The V end lost 2 bases, the J end lost 1 base, and 8 bases lay between the germline ends. The CDR3: CASSQRSPNTEAFF. CDR3 in DNA: TGCGCCAGCAGCCAACGGTCGCCGAACACTGAAGCTTTCTTT.

The chain carries TRBV11-1 and TRBJ2-3; 12 bases fit TRBD2. CDR1 is SGHAT, CDR2 FQDESV, per germline (reference sequence). Trimming removed 4 bases from V and 0 bases from J; junction bases left unmatched: 2. This CDR3 has 16 residues. The CDR3 sequence is CASSWGLAGSTDTQYF. DNA for the CDR3: TGTGCCAGCAGCTGGGGACTAGCGGGCAGCACAGATACGCAGTATTTT.

This clone was seen more than once but under ten times. The V gene is TRBV27, the J gene TRBJ2-2, with D unclear. This CDR3 is built from 13 residues. Trimming stripped 7 bases from V and 0 bases from J, with 6 bases between. Germline V gene data show CDR1 as MNHEY and CDR2 as SMNVEV (reference sequence). In DNA, the CDR3 is TGTGCCAGCATGGGCACGAACACCGGGGAGCTGTTTTTT. Its protein product is CASMGTNTGELFF.

The chain has TRBV28 and TRBJ1-4, with D perhaps TRBD1 (5 bases). There are 15 residues in the CDR3. Germline assignment: CDR1 MDHEN and CDR2 SYDVKM. The V and J ends lost 2 bases and 3 bases respectively, with 10 bases between them. This chain's CDR3 is CASSLEQVSNEKLFF. As DNA, the CDR3 is TGTGCCAGCAGTTTAGAACAGGTCTCTAATGAAAAACTGTTTTTT.